These 27 T cell receptor beta chains were sequenced from one sample in a study of CD8+ T cells in alopecia areata (dated by TCRdb to the late 2010s). The time point label, read with the paper, signifies: baseline before oral tofacitinib. Receptors were amplified or captured by the immunoSEQ multiplex PCR assay. To provide template for TCR sequencing, every sample had RNA extracted and reverse transcribed into cDNA. TCRdb limited this immuneACCESS table to in-frame rearrangements with V and J called. A share of clones is missing; checked studies link under half to unresolved V genes, and the rest is unexplained. The sample profile shows some 170,000 clones; about 60% of them were found once. The top ten clonotypes cover around 15% of the sample. Material: CD4+ T cells sorted from blood, obtained at week 0. The receptors here all came from a human donor with alopecia areata.

V and J are TRBV30 and TRBJ2-1, with 10 bases matching TRBD1. V lost 5 bases to trimming and J lost 6 bases; unmatched junction nucleotides: 7. Germline values: CDR1 GTSNPN, CDR2 SVGIG (reference sequence). This CDR3 is 14 amino acids long. CDR3 bases: TGTGCCTGGCAGGACAGGGGGGCCATCAATGAGCAGTTCTTC. It translates to CAWQDRGAINEQFF.

The gene calls are TRBV10-3 and TRBJ2-5, with TRBD2 matching 8 bases. V lost 3 bases and J lost 5; bases outside the gene matches: 11. The CDR3 has 16 residues. Germline CDR1 and CDR2: ENHRY and SYGVKD. CDR3 sequence reads: CAISDPRPSGSETQYF. The CDR3 bases are TGTGCCATCAGTGACCCCCGTCCTAGCGGGTCTGAGACCCAGTACTTC.

The chain carries TRBV11-3 and TRBJ1-1, with D unclear. Germline values: CDR1 SGHNT, CDR2 YENEEA. The CDR3 covers 13 residues. V lost 3 bases to trimming and J lost 0 bases, with 5 bases between them. CDR3 loop: CASSFQLNTEAFF. The CDR3 DNA reads as TGTGCCAGCAGCTTTCAGTTGAACACTGAAGCTTTCTTT.

The J gene is TRBJ1-6, the V gene TRBV5-1; a possible D gene is TRBD1 (6 bases). This CDR3 contains 16 residues. CDR1 is SGHRS and CDR2 is YFSETQ in the germline V gene. Deletions cut 0 bases from V and 7 bases from J, with 14 bases between. The CDR3 sequence: CASSLDAPGVNSPLHF. CDR3 sequence (DNA): TGCGCCAGCAGCTTGGACGCCCCAGGGGTCAATTCACCCCTCCACTTT.

This chain joins TRBV5-6 and TRBJ2-5; D perhaps matches TRBD1 (5 bases). Germline values: CDR1 SGHDT, CDR2 YYEEEE. The length of the CDR3 is 15 residues. V was trimmed by 0 bases and J by 4 bases, leaving 13 bases between them. Here the CDR3 DNA reads TGTGCCAGCAGCTTGGCCATGGGGCCCGGAGAGACCCAGTACTTC. It translates to CASSLAMGPGETQYF.

The chain carries TRBV25-1 and TRBJ1-1; D is unresolved. This CDR3 spans 12 amino acids. Per the germline V gene, CDR1 is MGHDK and CDR2 is SYGVNS. The V end was cut by 1 base, the J end by 7 bases, with 7 bases between. The CDR3 region has the DNA TGTGCCAGCAGTGAATGGGCGGGTGAAGCTTTCTTT. It yields the protein CASSEWAGEAFF.

The chain links TRBV30 to TRBJ1-2; D is unresolved. The CDR3 is 15 residues long. Germline V gives CDR1 GTSNPN, CDR2 SVGIG (reference sequence). Trimming removed 5 bases from V and 0 bases from J, with 16 bases in between. The CDR3 here is CAWVAGASTNYGYTF. The CDR3 coding sequence is TGTGCCTGGGTTGCAGGAGCCTCGACTAACTATGGCTACACCTTC.

In this sample, this clone turned up once. The J gene is TRBJ2-1, the V gene TRBV4-1, with TRBD1 identical over 7 bases. Per germline, CDR1 MGHRA and CDR2 YSYEKL. The CDR3 totals 15 residues. The J segment lost 3 bases and the V segment lost 2 bases, leaving 4 bases of the junction unmatched. The CDR3 DNA follows: TGCGCCAGCAGCCAACTAGACAGGGTCTACAATGAGCAGTTCTTC. Translation: CASSQLDRVYNEQFF.

There are a few counts of this clone. The chain links TRBV9 to TRBJ2-7; 7 bases are a match to TRBD1. CDR1 and CDR2 (germline): SGDLS, YYNGEE. The CDR3 has 15 amino acids. V lost 2 bases to trimming and J lost 4 bases; unmatched junction nucleotides: 9. CDR3 protein: CASSVASGTEYEQYF. The CDR3 DNA is TGTGCCAGCAGCGTGGCCTCCGGGACAGAGTACGAGCAGTACTTC.

This sequence joins TRBV30 and TRBJ1-5; no clear D gene. The ends were cut back, 1 base at V and 7 bases at J, with 14 bases in the middle. The germline V gene has CDR1 GTSNPN and CDR2 SVGIG (reference sequence). CDR3 length equals 14 residues. CDR3 amino acids: CAWSGAGPRQPQHF. The DNA of the CDR3 is TGTGCCTGGAGTGGGGCCGGCCCCCGCCAGCCCCAGCATTTT. Filled out from reference TRBV30 and TRBJ1-5, the complete variable domain reads SQTIHQWPATLVQPVGSPLSLECTVEGTSNPNLYWYRQAAGRGLQLLFYSVGIGQISSEVPQNLSASRPQDRQFILSSKKLLLSDSGFYLCAWSGAGPRQPQHFGDGTRLSIL.

This rearrangement joins TRBV29-1 to TRBJ2-1, with D unresolved. Looked up from germline, CDR1 is SQVTM and CDR2 is ANQGSEA. Trimming took off 7 bases at V and 3 bases at J, with 16 bases between the two ends. This CDR3 is 14 amino acids long. For the CDR3, the DNA is TGCAGCGGCAGTGATAGTAGTATCTACAATGAGCAGTTCTTC. Protein: CSGSDSSIYNEQFF.

The genes are TRBV5-6 and TRBJ1-1; 10 bases fit TRBD1. Germline V gene lookup returns CDR1 SGHDT and CDR2 YYEEEE. This CDR3 region has 15 residues. V lost 7 bases to trimming and J lost 3 bases; unmatched junction nucleotides: 9. Written as DNA, the CDR3 is TGTGCCAGCGGACGGGACAGGGGTGTAGACACTGAAGCTTTCTTT. Translated: CASGRDRGVDTEAFF. Together with reference TRBV5-6 and TRBJ1-1, the CDR3 gives the full variable domain: DAGVTQSPTHLIKTRGQQVTLRCSPKSGHDTVSWYQQALGQGPQFIFQYYEEEERQRGNFPDRFSGHQFPNYSSELNVNALLLGDSALYLCASGRDRGVDTEAFFGQGTRLTVV.

This chain uses TRBV5-1 with TRBJ1-1; D unclear. CDR1 and CDR2 from the germline V gene are SGHRS and YFSETQ. Between the trimmed V and J ends, which lost 0 bases and 0 bases, there was a span of 12 bases. This CDR3 spans 16 amino acids. The chain's CDR3 is CASSLDRPTLNTEAFF. For the CDR3, the DNA is TGCGCCAGCAGCTTGGATCGGCCAACTCTGAACACTGAAGCTTTCTTT.

This chain uses TRBV11-2 with TRBJ2-7, with TRBD2 as a possible D gene (5 bases). There are 15 residues in the CDR3. Trimming removed 1 base from V and 0 bases from J, with 10 bases in between. Germline assignment: CDR1 SGHAT and CDR2 FQNNGV. CDR3 in DNA: TGTGCCAGCAGCTTAGTTCAGCGGAGCTCCTACGAGCAGTACTTC. Protein: CASSLVQRSSYEQYF.

The chain is built from TRBV4-1 and TRBJ2-7; 8 bases are a match to TRBD1. CDR1 MGHRA and CDR2 YSYEKL come from the germline V gene. This CDR3 is 11 amino acids long. Trimming removed 11 bases from V and 6 bases from J; junction bases left unmatched: 6. Written as DNA, the CDR3 is TGCGCCCGGACAGGGATGGGCGAGCAGTACTTC. It codes for CARTGMGEQYF.

This rearrangement joins TRBV15 to TRBJ2-5; the D gene could be TRBD1 or TRBD2 (5 bases each). Trimming took off 6 bases at V and 4 bases at J, with 15 bases between the two ends. The CDR3 runs to 14 residues. Per the germline V gene, CDR1 is LNHNV and CDR2 is YYDKDF (reference sequence). CDR3 loop: CATSGPARGETQYF. The CDR3 DNA reads TGTGCCACCAGTGGCCCTGCGAGGGGAGAGACCCAGTACTTC.

The genes are TRBV2 and TRBJ2-1; D possibly corresponds to TRBD1 (5 bases). The CDR3 is made up of 16 amino acids. Germline V gene lookup returns CDR1 SNHLY and CDR2 FYNNEI. The V end was cut by 7 bases, the J end by 0 bases, with 16 bases between. The CDR3 is CASKQGVVNSYNEQFF. The CDR3 region has the DNA TGTGCCAGCAAGCAAGGGGTCGTGAACTCCTACAATGAGCAGTTCTTC.

This clone was observed a handful of times. The J gene is TRBJ2-2, the V gene TRBV27; 10 nucleotides agree with TRBD1. This CDR3 contains 15 residues. Germline lookup yields CDR1 MNHEY and CDR2 SMNVEV (reference sequence). The V gene end was trimmed by 6 bases and the J gene end by 7 bases; junction bases not matched to a gene: 8. The CDR3 DNA reads TGTGCCAGCAGGATTCGGGACAGGGGCAACGGGGAGCTGTTTTTT. Translated: CASRIRDRGNGELFF.

V usage is TRBV7-2 and J usage is TRBJ2-5; maybe TRBD2 (5 bases). CDR3 length: 15 residues. With 6 bases removed from V and 4 bases from J, the gap between germline ends came to 18 bases. CDR1 SGHTA and CDR2 FQGNSA come from the germline V gene. The CDR3 loop is CASRLVTTRGETQYF. CDR3 bases: TGTGCCAGCAGGCTGGTTACCACCCGGGGAGAGACCCAGTACTTC.

This chain uses TRBV4-1 with TRBJ1-5, with D perhaps TRBD1 (5 bases). The CDR3 runs to 14 residues. Germline values: CDR1 MGHRA, CDR2 YSYEKL. Trimming took 0 bases from V and 4 from J, leaving 7 bases between them. Written as DNA, the CDR3 is TGCGCCAGCAGCCAAGACAGGGTGAATCAGCCCCAGCATTTT. Translating gives CASSQDRVNQPQHF.

This clone was found a few times. In the same sample, other DNA sequences code for this CDR3. V is TRBV5-1 and J is TRBJ1-2, with D maybe TRBD1 (5 bases). The germline gives CDR1 SGHRS, CDR2 YFSETQ. Trimming stripped 2 bases from V and 4 bases from J, with 6 bases between. The CDR3 spans 12 residues. The CDR3 loop reads CASSLGTYGYTF. The DNA for the CDR3 is TGCGCCAGCAGCTTAGGGACCTATGGCTACACCTTC.

This clone turned up a few times. CDR3 coding DNA: TGTGCCACCCGCACTAGCGGGAACACCGGGGAGCTGTTTTTT. Translating gives CATRTSGNTGELFF. The chain employs TRBV10-3 and TRBJ2-2; 8 positions match TRBD2. Germline V gene sequence: CDR1 ENHRY, CDR2 SYGVKD. The J segment lost 1 base and the V segment lost 10 bases, leaving 5 bases of the junction unmatched. The CDR3 has 14 residues.

V gene TRBV29-1 combines with J gene TRBJ2-3, with TRBD2 matching over 13 bases. This CDR3 has 15 amino acids. Losses at the gene ends were 5 bases for V and 7 bases for J; bases not matched to a gene: 9. In germline, CDR1 is SQVTM, CDR2 ANQGSEA. The CDR3 spells CSVTLAGGNSYTQYF. CDR3 sequence (DNA): TGCAGCGTTACACTAGCGGGGGGGAATTCCTATACGCAGTATTTT.

The chain recombines TRBV9 with TRBJ1-2; no definite D call. CDR1 and CDR2 (germline): SGDLS, YYNGEE. The CDR3 contains 16 residues. The germline V and J ends were trimmed by 0 bases and 5 bases, with 17 bases remaining between them. The DNA of the CDR3 is TGTGCCAGCAGCGTAGCCGCAGGTGGCAGGCGATATGGCTACACCTTC. Its protein is CASSVAAGGRRYGYTF.

V is TRBV30 and J is TRBJ1-5; TRBD1 agrees at 8 bases. The V gene end was trimmed by 0 bases and the J gene end by 5 bases; junction bases not matched to a gene: 3. The CDR3 is 14 residues long. Germline CDR1 GTSNPN, CDR2 SVGIG (reference sequence). The CDR3 spells CAWSVDRDHQPQHF. Written as DNA, the CDR3 is TGTGCCTGGAGTGTGGACAGGGACCATCAGCCCCAGCATTTT.

A few counts support this clone. The V and J genes are TRBV11-2 and TRBJ2-5; TRBD1 might be the D (6 bases). Looked up from germline, CDR1 is SGHAT and CDR2 is FQNNGV. The V gene lost 4 bases and the J gene lost 3 bases, with 12 bases spanning the gap. The CDR3 has 14 amino acids. The CDR3 loop is CASSSRTDEETQYF. The CDR3 bases are TGTGCCAGCAGCTCCAGGACAGACGAAGAGACCCAGTACTTC.

V usage is TRBV29-1 and J usage is TRBJ1-1, with D perhaps TRBD1 (6 bases). CDR1 is SQVTM and CDR2 is ANQGSEA in the germline V gene. There are 14 residues in the CDR3. Deletions cut 3 bases from V and 0 bases from J, with 11 bases between. In nucleotides, the CDR3 is TGCAGCGTTGATCCGACAGGTCTGAACACTGAAGCTTTCTTT. Translating it yields CSVDPTGLNTEAFF.